The present TCR beta chain was sequenced within a study of blood T cell repertoires in COVID-19. Background on the study: Some COVID-19 samples were acute and others convalescent; all came from the United States, Italy and Spain.

Across about two dozen US areas, participants ranged in age from about 18 to 100 years. Germline lookup yields CDR1 SGHTA and CDR2 FQGTGA. This CDR3 region has 15 residues. Between the trimmed V and J ends, which lost 4 bases and 4 bases, there was a span of 14 bases. Original data processing: Amplifying reference gene primers gave estimates of nucleated cell counts. TCRdb's copy holds only in-frame clones and misses some; the assay was immunoSEQ multiplex PCR. V, J and clone size derive from that table, while D and trimming were established from the DNA sequence. This table holds fewer than 300,000 clones, about 89% found once.

V gene TRBV7-3 combines with J gene TRBJ2-1, with a weak D call TRBD1 (6 bases). Sequenced input: PBMCs or T cells enriched from blood (not recorded which). The TCR comes from a man aged 40-50 years who had recovered from COVID-19. This chain's CDR3 is CASSYSGQPYNEQFF. The CDR3 nucleotides are TGTGCCAGCAGCTACAGCGGACAGCCTTACAATGAGCAGTTCTTC.